The text below deals with one T cell receptor beta chain. The sample holds a few counts of this clone. No cognate antigen has been identified for it. There are no base qualities to consult, and no much larger clone falls within one base. The data derive from a study of blood T cell repertoires in COVID-19 (TCRdb year 2020). Background for the entire study: The collaborator samples originated in the United States, Italy and Spain and spanned the acute and convalescent phases of COVID-19. The prospective study material was composed of cDNA or gDNA derived from T cells, B-cell-depleted T cells, or PBMCs. The dataset comprised deeply sampled blood TCRbeta repertoires from subjects exposed to, actively infected with, or recovered from COVID-19. A freely available public database, intended as a resource for researchers studying the immune response to SARS-CoV-2, is where the repertoires were released. Samples were obtained from the ongoing ImmuneRACE study (first 160 participants) and from some 1,200 subjects provided by 6 global collaborators. A de-identified subject ID, COVID-19 status, age in years and sex were almost always included in the sample metadata. Where available, HLA class I and class II types were obtained from metadata supplied by the sample provider rather than from assay-based typing. The study at large found these results: How much clinical and demographic metadata was included differed by source and by participant, and the metadata was provided uncurated.

Each collaborating institution followed its own protocols to collect whole blood in K2EDTA tubes. For TCRbeta analysis, collaborators shipped samples in one of three forms: frozen whole blood, isolated PBMCs, or DNA extracted from either of those sample types. TCRbeta CDR3 regions were amplified from genomic DNA by means of the immunoSEQ Assay, a bias-controlled multiplex PCR. Under the source paper's analysis protocol: The number of nucleated cells in each sample was estimated from the amplification of reference gene primers within the assay. To quantify the absolute abundance of each unique TCRbeta CDR3 rearrangement, sequence reads were collapsed and filtered. Productive Simpson clonality was computed per sample as the square root of Simpson's diversity index over productive rearrangements. As stored in TCRdb, this immuneACCESS dataset retains in-frame rearrangements with V and J assigned. A fraction of the clones does not appear; measured against another copy, unresolved V genes explain less than half of the discrepancy, and the remainder lacks a known reason. The V and J calls and clone size come from that table; D and trimming were worked out from the DNA. The sample profile shows 90,000 to 150,000 clones; approximately 85% of them were found once. Approximately 10% of the sample is held by the ten biggest clonotypes.

CDR1 and CDR2 (SGHKS, YYEKEE) derive from the germline V gene (reference sequence). Trimming removed 3 bases from V and 6 bases from J; the gene matches leave 17 bases unexplained. The CDR3, from cysteine to phenylalanine, totals 18 residues. Just CDR3 DNA is preserved here, 54 bases in frame from base 1. The chain is assembled from TRBV5-5 and TRBJ2-1; TRBD2 aligns with 8 central bases. This sequence was found in a man aged 80 or over with acute or convalescent COVID-19. Sequenced: peripheral blood. The CDR3 region: CASSSRGHGGASGNEQFF. The sequenced DNA is TGTGCCAGCAGCTCCAGGGGTCACGGGGGGGCTTCCGGCAATGAGCAGTTCTTC.